Shown below are 2 T cell receptor beta chains from a single sample sequenced in a study of PD-L1 blockade in urothelial cancer (dated by TCRdb to between 2016 and 2019). The time point label, read with the paper, signifies: peripheral blood 6 weeks after treatment start. Receptor libraries were prepared by the immunoSEQ multiplex PCR assay. As stored in TCRdb, this immuneACCESS dataset retains in-frame rearrangements with V and J assigned. A fraction of the clones does not appear; measured against another copy, unresolved V genes explain less than half of the discrepancy, and the remainder lacks a known reason. In this sample the table shows 72,000 or so clones, around nine tenths of which occur a single time. Over 9% of the sample rests with the top ten. The material was PBMCs, obtained around atezolizumab (anti-PD-L1) treatment. The source is a man aged 55-75 years with urothelial cancer.

V usage is TRBV6-6 and J usage is TRBJ2-2; 7 positions agree with TRBD1. The junction had 5 bases not matched to a gene; V was cut back by 6 bases and J by 1 base. This CDR3 region has 15 residues. Germline V gene sequence: CDR1 MNHNY, CDR2 SVGAGI (reference sequence). CDR3 DNA: TGTGCCAGCAGGCCGGGACAGCTGAACACCGGGGAGCTGTTTTTT. Translated: CASRPGQLNTGELFF.

The chain recombines TRBV11-3 with TRBJ1-2, with 9 bases that match TRBD1. The CDR3 contains 15 residues. CDR1 is SGHNT and CDR2 is YENEEA in the germline V gene. V shed 5 bases, J shed 6 bases, and the junction held 10 bases outside the gene matches. DNA for the CDR3: TGTGCCAGCAGCGACCCCTCGGGACAGGGAAATGGCTACACCTTC. Encoded protein: CASSDPSGQGNGYTF.